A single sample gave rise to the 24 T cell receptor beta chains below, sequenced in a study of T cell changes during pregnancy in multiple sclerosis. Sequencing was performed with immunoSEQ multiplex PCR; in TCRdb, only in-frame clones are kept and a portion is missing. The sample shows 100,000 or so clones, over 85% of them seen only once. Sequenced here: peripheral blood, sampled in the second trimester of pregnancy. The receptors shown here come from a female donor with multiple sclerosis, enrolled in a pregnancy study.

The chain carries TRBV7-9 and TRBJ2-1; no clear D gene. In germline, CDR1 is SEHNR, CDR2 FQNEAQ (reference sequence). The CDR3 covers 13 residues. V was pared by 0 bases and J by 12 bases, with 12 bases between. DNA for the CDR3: TGTGCCAGCAGCTTAGCAACTTCGCCAGGGCAGTTCTTC. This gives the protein CASSLATSPGQFF.

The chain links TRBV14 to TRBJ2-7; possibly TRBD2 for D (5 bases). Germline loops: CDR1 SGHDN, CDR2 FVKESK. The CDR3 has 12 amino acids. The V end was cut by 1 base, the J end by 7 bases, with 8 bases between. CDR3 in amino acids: CASSQGRWEQYF. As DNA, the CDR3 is TGTGCCAGCAGCCAAGGGAGGTGGGAGCAGTACTTC.

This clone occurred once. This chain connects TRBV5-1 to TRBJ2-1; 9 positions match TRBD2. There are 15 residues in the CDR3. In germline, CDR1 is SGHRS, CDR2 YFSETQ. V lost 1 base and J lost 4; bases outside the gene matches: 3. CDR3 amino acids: CASSLLAGSYNEQFF. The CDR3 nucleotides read TGCGCCAGCAGCTTGCTAGCGGGATCGTACAATGAGCAGTTCTTC. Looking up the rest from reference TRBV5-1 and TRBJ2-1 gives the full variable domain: KAGVTQTPRYLIKTRGQQVTLSCSPISGHRSVSWYQQTPGQGLQFLFEYFSETQRNKGNFPGRFSGRQFSNSRSEMNVSTLELGDSALYLCASSLLAGSYNEQFFGPGTRLTVL.

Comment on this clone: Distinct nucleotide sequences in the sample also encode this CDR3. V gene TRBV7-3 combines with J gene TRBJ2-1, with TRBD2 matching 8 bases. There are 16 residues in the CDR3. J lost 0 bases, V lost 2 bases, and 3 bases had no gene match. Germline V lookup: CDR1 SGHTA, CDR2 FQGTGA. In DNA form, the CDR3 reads TGTGCCAGCAGCTTACGGGGGGGGAGCTCCTACAATGAGCAGTTCTTC. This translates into CASSLRGGSSYNEQFF.

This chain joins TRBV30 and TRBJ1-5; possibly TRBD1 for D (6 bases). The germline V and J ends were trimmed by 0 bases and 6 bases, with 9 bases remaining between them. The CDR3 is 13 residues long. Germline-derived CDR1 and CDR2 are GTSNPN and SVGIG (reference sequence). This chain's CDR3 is CAWSVSGVQPQHF. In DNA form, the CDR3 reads TGTGCCTGGAGTGTATCAGGGGTTCAGCCCCAGCATTTT. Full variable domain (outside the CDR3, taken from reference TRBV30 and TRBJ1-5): SQTIHQWPATLVQPVGSPLSLECTVEGTSNPNLYWYRQAAGRGLQLLFYSVGIGQISSEVPQNLSASRPQDRQFILSSKKLLLSDSGFYLCAWSVSGVQPQHFGDGTRLSIL.

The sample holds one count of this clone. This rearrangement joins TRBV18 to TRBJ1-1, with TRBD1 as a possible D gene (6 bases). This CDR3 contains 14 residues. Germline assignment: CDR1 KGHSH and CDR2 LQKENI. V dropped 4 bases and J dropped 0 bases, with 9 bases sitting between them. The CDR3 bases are TGTGCCAGCTCACAAGGACAGCTGAACACTGAAGCTTTCTTT. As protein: CASSQGQLNTEAFF. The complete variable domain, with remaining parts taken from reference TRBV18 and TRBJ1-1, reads NAGVMQNPRHLVRRRGQEARLRCSPMKGHSHVYWYRQLPEEGLKFMVYLQKENIIDESGMPKERFSAEFPKEGPSILRIQQVVRGDSAAYFCASSQGQLNTEAFFGQGTRLTVV.

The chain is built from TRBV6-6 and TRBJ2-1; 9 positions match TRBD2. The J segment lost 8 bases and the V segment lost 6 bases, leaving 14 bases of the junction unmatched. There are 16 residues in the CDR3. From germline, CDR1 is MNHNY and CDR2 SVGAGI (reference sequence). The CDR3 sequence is CASSPGGGARSYEQFF. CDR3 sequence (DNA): TGTGCCAGCAGCCCTGGCGGGGGGGCTAGGTCTTATGAGCAGTTCTTC.

In nucleotides, the CDR3 is TGTGCCAGCAGCCCCAGGGTCCTGGGGACTGAAGCTTTCTTT. This sequence encodes CASSPRVLGTEAFF. The rearrangement links TRBV9 to TRBJ1-1; TRBD1 is a possible D gene (5 bases). V was trimmed by 4 bases and J by 5 bases, leaving 15 bases between them. This CDR3 has 14 amino acids. Germline lookup yields CDR1 SGDLS and CDR2 YYNGEE. Full variable domain (rest looked up from reference TRBV9 and TRBJ1-1): DSGVTQTPKHLITATGQRVTLRCSPRSGDLSVYWYQQSLDQGLQFLIQYYNGEERAKGNILERFSAQQFPDLHSELNLSSLELGDSALYFCASSPRVLGTEAFFGQGTRLTVV.

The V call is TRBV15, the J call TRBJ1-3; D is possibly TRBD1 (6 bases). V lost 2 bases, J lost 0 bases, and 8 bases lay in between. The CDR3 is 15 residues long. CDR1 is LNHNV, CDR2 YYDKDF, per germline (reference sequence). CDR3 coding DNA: TGTGCCACCAGCAGAAGGGGGATCTCTGGAAACACCATATATTTT. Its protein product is CATSRRGISGNTIYF.

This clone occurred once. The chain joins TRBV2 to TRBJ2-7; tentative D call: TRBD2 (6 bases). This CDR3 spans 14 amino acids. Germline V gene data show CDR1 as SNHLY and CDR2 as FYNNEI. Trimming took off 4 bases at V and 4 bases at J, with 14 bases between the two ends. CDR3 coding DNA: TGTGCCAGCAGTGCGCAACGGACTACATACGAGCAGTACTTC. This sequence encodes CASSAQRTTYEQYF.

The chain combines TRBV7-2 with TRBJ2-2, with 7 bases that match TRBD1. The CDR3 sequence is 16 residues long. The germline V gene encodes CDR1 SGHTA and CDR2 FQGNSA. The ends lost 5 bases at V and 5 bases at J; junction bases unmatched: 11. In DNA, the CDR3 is TGTGCCAGCAGCACGACGGGACAGCTCAAAACCGGGGAGCTGTTTTTT. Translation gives CASSTTGQLKTGELFF.

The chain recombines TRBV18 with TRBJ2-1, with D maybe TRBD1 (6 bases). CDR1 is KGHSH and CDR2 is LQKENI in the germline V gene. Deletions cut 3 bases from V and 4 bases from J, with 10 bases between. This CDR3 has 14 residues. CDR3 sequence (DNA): TGTGCCAGCTCACCTGGGGGCGCTTACAATGAGCAGTTCTTC. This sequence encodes CASSPGGAYNEQFF.

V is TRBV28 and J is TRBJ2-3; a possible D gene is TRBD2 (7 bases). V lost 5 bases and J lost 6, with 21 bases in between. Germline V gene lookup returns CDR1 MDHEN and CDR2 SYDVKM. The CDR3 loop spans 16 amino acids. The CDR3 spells CASSQTGNGRTDTQYF. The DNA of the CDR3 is TGTGCCAGCAGTCAAACAGGGAACGGGAGGACGGATACGCAGTATTTT. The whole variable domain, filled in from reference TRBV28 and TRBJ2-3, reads DVKVTQSSRYLVKRTGEKVFLECVQDMDHENMFWYRQDPGLGLRLIYFSYDVKMKEKGDIPEGYSVSREKKERFSLILESASTNQTSMYLCASSQTGNGRTDTQYFGPGTRLTVL.

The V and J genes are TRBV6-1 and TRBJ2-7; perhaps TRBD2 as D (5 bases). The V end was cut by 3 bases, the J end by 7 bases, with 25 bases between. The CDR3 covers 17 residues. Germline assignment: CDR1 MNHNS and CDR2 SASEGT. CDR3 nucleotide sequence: TGTGCCAGCAGTGATCGGTGGTTAGGACCGACCTCGGGGGAGCAGTACTTC. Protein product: CASSDRWLGPTSGEQYF.

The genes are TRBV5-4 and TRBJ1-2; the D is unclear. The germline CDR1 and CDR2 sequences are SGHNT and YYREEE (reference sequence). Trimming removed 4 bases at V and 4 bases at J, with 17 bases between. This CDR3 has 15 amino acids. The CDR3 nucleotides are TGTGCCAGCAGCCATGCGGGAGCACCTTTCTATGGCTACACCTTC. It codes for CASSHAGAPFYGYTF.

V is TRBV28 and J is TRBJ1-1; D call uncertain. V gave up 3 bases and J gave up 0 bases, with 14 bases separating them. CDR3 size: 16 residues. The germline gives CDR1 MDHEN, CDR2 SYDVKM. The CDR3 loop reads CASSLSQAIMNTEAFF. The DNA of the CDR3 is TGTGCCAGCAGTTTGTCCCAGGCGATCATGAACACTGAAGCTTTCTTT.

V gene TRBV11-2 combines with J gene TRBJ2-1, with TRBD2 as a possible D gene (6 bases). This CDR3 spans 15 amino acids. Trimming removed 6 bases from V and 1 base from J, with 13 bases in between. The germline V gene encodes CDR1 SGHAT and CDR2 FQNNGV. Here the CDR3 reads CASRGWDLSYNEQFF. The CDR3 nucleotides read TGTGCCAGCAGGGGATGGGACTTATCCTACAATGAGCAGTTCTTC. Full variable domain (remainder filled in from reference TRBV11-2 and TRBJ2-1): EAGVAQSPRYKIIEKRQSVAFWCNPISGHATLYWYQQILGQGPKLLIQFQNNGVVDDSQLPKDRFSAERLKGVDSTLKIQPAKLEDSAVYLCASRGWDLSYNEQFFGPGTRLTVL.

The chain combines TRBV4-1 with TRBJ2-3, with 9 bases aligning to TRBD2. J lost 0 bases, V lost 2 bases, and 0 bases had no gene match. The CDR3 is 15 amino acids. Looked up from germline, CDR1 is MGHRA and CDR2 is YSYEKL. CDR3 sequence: CASSQLAGSTDTQYF. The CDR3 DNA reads TGCGCCAGCAGCCAACTAGCGGGGAGCACAGATACGCAGTATTTT.

The CDR3 here is CASSESPLYGYTF. In DNA form, the CDR3 reads TGTGCCAGCAGTGAATCCCCTCTCTATGGCTACACCTTC. The chain uses TRBV25-1 and TRBJ1-2; D gene ambiguous. The CDR3 spans 13 residues. CDR1 and CDR2 (germline): MGHDK, SYGVNS. V lost 1 base, J lost 4 bases, and 7 bases lay in between.

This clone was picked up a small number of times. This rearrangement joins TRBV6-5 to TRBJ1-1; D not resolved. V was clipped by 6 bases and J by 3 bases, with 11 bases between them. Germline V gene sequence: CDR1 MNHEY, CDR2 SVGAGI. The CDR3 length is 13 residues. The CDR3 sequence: CASSVQRDTEAFF. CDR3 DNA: TGTGCCAGCAGCGTACAGAGGGACACTGAAGCTTTCTTT.

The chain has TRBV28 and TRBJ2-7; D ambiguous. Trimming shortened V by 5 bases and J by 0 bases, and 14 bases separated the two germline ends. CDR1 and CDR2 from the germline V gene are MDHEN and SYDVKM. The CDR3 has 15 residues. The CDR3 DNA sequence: TGTGCCAGCAGTCCCTTTGGCGGAAGCTCCTACGAGCAGTACTTC. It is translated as CASSPFGGSSYEQYF.

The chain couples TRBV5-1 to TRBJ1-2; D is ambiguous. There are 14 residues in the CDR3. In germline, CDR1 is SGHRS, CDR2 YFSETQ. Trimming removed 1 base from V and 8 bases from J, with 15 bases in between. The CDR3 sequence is CASSLTGEVEGYTF. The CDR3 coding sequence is TGCGCCAGCAGCTTGACCGGGGAGGTAGAAGGCTACACCTTC.

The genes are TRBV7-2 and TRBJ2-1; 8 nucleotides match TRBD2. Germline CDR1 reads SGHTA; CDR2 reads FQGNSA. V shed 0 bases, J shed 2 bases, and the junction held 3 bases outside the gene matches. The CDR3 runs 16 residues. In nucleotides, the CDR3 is TGTGCCAGCAGCTTAGCTTCGGGAGGGCCCTACAATGAGCAGTTCTTC. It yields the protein CASSLASGGPYNEQFF.

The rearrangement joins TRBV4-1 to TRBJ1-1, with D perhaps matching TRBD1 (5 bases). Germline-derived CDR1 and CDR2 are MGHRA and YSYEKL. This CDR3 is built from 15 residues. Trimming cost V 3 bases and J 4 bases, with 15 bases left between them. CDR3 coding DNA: TGCGCCAGCAGCCATCCCTTCGGGGGGGGCACTGAAGCTTTCTTT. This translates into CASSHPFGGGTEAFF.